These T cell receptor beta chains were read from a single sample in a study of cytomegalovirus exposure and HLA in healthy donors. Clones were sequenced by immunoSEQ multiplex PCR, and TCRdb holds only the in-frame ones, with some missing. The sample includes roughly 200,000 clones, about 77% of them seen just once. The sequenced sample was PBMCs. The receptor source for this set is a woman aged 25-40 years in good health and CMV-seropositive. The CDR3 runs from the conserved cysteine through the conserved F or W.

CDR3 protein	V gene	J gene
CASRPDRGNSPLHF	TRBV5-1	TRBJ1-6
CASSSDYYGYTF	TRBV5-6	TRBJ1-2
CASSIGLGSGEQFF	TRBV19	TRBJ2-1
CASSFSRTGSNEKLFF	TRBV28	TRBJ1-4
CASSLAGTEYGYTF	TRBV28	TRBJ1-2
CASRFPGTGPYNEQFF	TRBV7-8	TRBJ2-1
CAWMGGPTEAFF	TRBV30	TRBJ1-1
CATGTGAGEKLFF	TRBV10-3	TRBJ1-4
CAISDPTWDREGGYTF	TRBV10-3	TRBJ1-2
CASRGGPLGTEAFF	TRBV6-6	TRBJ1-1
CASSIGDRDHEPQHF	TRBV19	TRBJ1-5
CASSEGGYYGYTF	TRBV6-1	TRBJ1-2
CASSSQTEAFF	TRBV6-5	TRBJ1-1
CASSQTVSNQPQHF	TRBV2	TRBJ1-5
CALTQRNEQFF	TRBV30	TRBJ2-1
CASNAGQASYGYTF	TRBV2	TRBJ1-2
CASSTLAGYNEQYF	TRBV7-2	TRBJ2-7
CASSLRGFGRVNTEAFF	TRBV11-2	TRBJ1-1
CASSLQGADEKLFF	TRBV5-1	TRBJ1-4
CASSLVRGGRRGNEQFF	TRBV7-8	TRBJ2-1
CATSRDKAGNTEAFF	TRBV15	TRBJ1-1
CASSSSAAYNEQFF	TRBV28	TRBJ2-1
CASSLKLLAGASYEQYF	TRBV27	TRBJ2-7
CAWSVSVLSGTLIGRNTEAFF	TRBV30	TRBJ1-1
CAWSGNRDNSPLHF	TRBV30	TRBJ1-6
CASSVRNSGNTIYF	TRBV19	TRBJ1-3
CASSLAQGGEAFF	TRBV7-6	TRBJ1-1
CASTWRVAGVHEQFF	TRBV11-2	TRBJ2-1
CASSPTSGSWDEQFF	TRBV5-4	TRBJ2-1
CASSIVGARGSNQPQHF	TRBV19	TRBJ1-5
CASSLPQRGSVSGNTIYF	TRBV7-7	TRBJ1-3
CASSALGAGANVLTF	TRBV19	TRBJ2-6
CASSSTGWPGNTIYF	TRBV5-1	TRBJ1-3
CASSPWGGNTEAFF	TRBV21-1	TRBJ1-1
CSVAGTGVGTF	TRBV29-1	TRBJ1-2
CSTQRDSGQLEAFF	TRBV29-1	TRBJ1-1
CATSGGSGRRDEQFF	TRBV15	TRBJ2-1
CASSFVASGGYEQYF	TRBV5-6	TRBJ2-7
CSANHEDEQFF	TRBV20-1	TRBJ2-1
CASSGLAANEKLFF	TRBV18	TRBJ1-4
CAWNKYTVSHNYGYTF	TRBV30	TRBJ1-2
CASSPGQVGSYEQYF	TRBV28	TRBJ2-7
CATSTGPEQYF	TRBV6-5	TRBJ2-7
CASSLGLGGVEQYF	TRBV5-4	TRBJ2-7
CASSPGTGRSQPQHF	TRBV18	TRBJ1-5
CASSQHREETQYF	TRBV4-3	TRBJ2-5
CAISETLYLADTQYF	TRBV10-3	TRBJ2-3
CASSRARNEQFF	TRBV28	TRBJ2-1
CASSLSPSYNSPLHF	TRBV5-6	TRBJ1-6
CASSGWDRLSYEQYF	TRBV18	TRBJ2-7
CASSLQTRREQYF	TRBV7-2	TRBJ2-7
CAWSFRVNTEAFF	TRBV30	TRBJ1-1
CASSDRSTEAFF	TRBV6-5	TRBJ1-1